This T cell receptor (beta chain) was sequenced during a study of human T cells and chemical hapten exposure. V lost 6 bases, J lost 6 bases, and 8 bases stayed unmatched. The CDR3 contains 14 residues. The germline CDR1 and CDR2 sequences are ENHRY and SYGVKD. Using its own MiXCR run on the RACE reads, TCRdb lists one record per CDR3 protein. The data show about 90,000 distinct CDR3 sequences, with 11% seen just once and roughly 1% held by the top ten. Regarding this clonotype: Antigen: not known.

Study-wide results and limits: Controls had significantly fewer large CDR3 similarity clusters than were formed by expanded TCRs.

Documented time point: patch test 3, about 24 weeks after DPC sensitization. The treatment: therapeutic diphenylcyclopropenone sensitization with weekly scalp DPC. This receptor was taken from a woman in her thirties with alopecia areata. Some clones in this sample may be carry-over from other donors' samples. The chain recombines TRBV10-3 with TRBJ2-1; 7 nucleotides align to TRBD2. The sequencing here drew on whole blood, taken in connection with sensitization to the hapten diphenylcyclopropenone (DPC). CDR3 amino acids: CAIRVAGDGNEQFF. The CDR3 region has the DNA TGTGCCATCAGAGTTGCGGGAGATGGCAATGAGCAGTTCTTC.